This T cell receptor (beta chain) was found in a study of blood T cell repertoires in COVID-19. Study in general: Sources were T cells, B-cell-depleted T cells, or PBMCs; the material itself was cDNA or gDNA.

Per the original data handling: Nucleated cell counts were estimated from reference gene primer amplification. Data came from immunoSEQ multiplex PCR; TCRdb stores just in-frame clones and leaves some out. V and J calls and clone size are those listed in that table; D and trimming were worked out from the DNA. The repertoire holds approximately 150,000 clones, with around 85% as singletons. V dropped 0 bases and J dropped 0; count of bases not matched to a gene: 8. CDR1 and CDR2 (germline): MNHEY, SVGEGT. This CDR3 is 17 amino acids long. The receptor's source is a human donor in a cohort sampled during active COVID-19. This chain connects TRBV6-2 or TRBV6-3 to TRBJ2-7; 7 bases are a match to TRBD1. The specimen sequenced was peripheral blood. This chain's CDR3 is CASSYSYFGDSSYEQYF. DNA of the CDR3: TGTGCCAGCAGTTACTCATATTTTGGGGACAGCTCCTACGAGCAGTACTTC.